A selection of T cell receptor beta chains follows, all from one sample in a study of blood T cell repertoires in COVID-19. Sequencing was performed with immunoSEQ multiplex PCR; in TCRdb, only in-frame clones are kept and a portion is missing. This sample has around 140,000 clones; about 89% occur once, and the top ten carry 2.5%. Input material: peripheral blood. The origin of the receptors is a man aged 50 or older with active COVID-19. Each CDR3 is given with its conserved first and last residue. The D gene is left open where the match is weak. Clone size is given for some rows only: seen once, a few or many times, or a class if the clone is expanded.

j_call	clone_size	d_call	v_call	cdr3_nt	cdr3_aa
TRBJ2-5	.	.	TRBV21-1	TGTGCCAGCAGCAATACAGGGGGGTACGAGACCCAGTACTTC	CASSNTGGYETQYF
TRBJ2-3	.	TRBD1	TRBV7-9	TGTGCCAGCAGCTTAGGTTGGGACAGGGGGCTTCGGATCACAGATACGCAGTATTTT	CASSLGWDRGLRITDTQYF
TRBJ1-5	.	.	TRBV6-6	TGTGCCAGCAGTTTTCAGGGAAGAAATCAGCCCCAGCATTTT	CASSFQGRNQPQHF
TRBJ2-3	.	TRBD1	TRBV18	TGTGCCAGCTCACCGGCACCAAGGACAGGACCTTTAGATACGCAGTATTTT	CASSPAPRTGPLDTQYF
TRBJ2-2	.	TRBD2	TRBV7-2	TGTGCCAGCAGCTTCAGACTAGCCGACACCGGGGAGCTGTTTTTT	CASSFRLADTGELFF
TRBJ2-7	.	.	TRBV10-3	TGTGCCATCAGTGAGGGGGGGGCCAGCTCCTACGAGCAGTACTTC	CAISEGGASSYEQYF
TRBJ2-3	.	.	TRBV7-9	TGTGCCAGCAGCTTAGGTCGGTTAAGCACAGATACGCAGTATTTT	CASSLGRLSTDTQYF
TRBJ2-7	few	.	TRBV7-2	TGTGCCAGCAGCTTAGATGGTTCTGGGGGGGCGCGGGACGAGCAGTACTTC	CASSLDGSGGARDEQYF
TRBJ1-2	.	TRBD1	TRBV10-3	TGTGCCATCAGTGACCGGGACAGGGGTTCCTATGGCTACACCTTC	CAISDRDRGSYGYTF
TRBJ1-6	.	.	TRBV21-1	TGTGCCAGCAGCAACCGACAGGGCCCCTATAATTCACCCCTCCACTTT	CASSNRQGPYNSPLHF
TRBJ2-7	.	.	TRBV3-1/TRBV3-2	TGTGCCAGCCGGGGGGCGACAAGGGAGCAGTACTTC	CASRGATREQYF
TRBJ1-6	.	.	TRBV27	TGTGCCAGCAGTTTTGGCGGGGTGGATAATTCACCCCTCCACTTT	CASSFGGVDNSPLHF
TRBJ1-2	.	.	TRBV19	TGTGCCAGTAGTCCGGGGTCGACCTATGGCTACACCTTC	CASSPGSTYGYTF
TRBJ1-1	.	.	TRBV11-1	TGTGCCAGCAGCTTAGGAGCGGGGACTGAAGCTTTCTTT	CASSLGAGTEAFF
TRBJ1-2	.	.	TRBV4-1	TGCGCCAGCAGCCAAGTCGTCGGAGGCAGGGGCTACACCTTC	CASSQVVGGRGYTF
TRBJ1-6	once	.	TRBV4-1	TGCGCCAGCAGCCAAGTGGTGTTGTCAGATAATTCACCCCTCCACTTT	CASSQVVLSDNSPLHF
TRBJ2-1	.	TRBD2	TRBV4-3	TGCGCCAGCAGCCAAGATGCGGGGACTAGCGGGGGCGAGCAGTTCTTC	CASSQDAGTSGGEQFF
TRBJ1-2	few	.	TRBV5-6	TGTGCCAGCAGCTTCGGGGGTAACTATGGCTACACCTTC	CASSFGGNYGYTF